The sequence of this T cell receptor (beta chain) was determined in a study of OX40 agonist ivuxolimab in advanced cancers. Study-level background: Past anti-PD-1, anti-PD-L1 or anti-CTLA-4 therapy was accepted, and 40% had received some.

Sequenced by immunoSEQ multiplex PCR; TCRdb stores in-frame clones only, minus some. Here the sample spans some 14,000 clones, over 55% being singletons. This CDR3 has 16 amino acids. V was shortened by 5 bases and J by 4 bases, with 18 bases between the two germline ends. Germline values: CDR1 LNHDA, CDR2 SQIVND (reference sequence). The sample consisted of CD4+ or CD8+ T cells sorted from blood, taken in a trial of the OX40 agonist ivuxolimab. This sequence originates from an adult with an advanced solid tumor such as melanoma, head and neck, liver or kidney cancer. V is TRBV19 and J is TRBJ2-1; TRBD1 or TRBD2 may be the D gene (5 bases each). In DNA, the CDR3 is TGTGCCAGTAGTGTGTTTGTGGGGGAAACTTACAATGAGCAGTTCTTC. It translates to CASSVFVGETYNEQFF.